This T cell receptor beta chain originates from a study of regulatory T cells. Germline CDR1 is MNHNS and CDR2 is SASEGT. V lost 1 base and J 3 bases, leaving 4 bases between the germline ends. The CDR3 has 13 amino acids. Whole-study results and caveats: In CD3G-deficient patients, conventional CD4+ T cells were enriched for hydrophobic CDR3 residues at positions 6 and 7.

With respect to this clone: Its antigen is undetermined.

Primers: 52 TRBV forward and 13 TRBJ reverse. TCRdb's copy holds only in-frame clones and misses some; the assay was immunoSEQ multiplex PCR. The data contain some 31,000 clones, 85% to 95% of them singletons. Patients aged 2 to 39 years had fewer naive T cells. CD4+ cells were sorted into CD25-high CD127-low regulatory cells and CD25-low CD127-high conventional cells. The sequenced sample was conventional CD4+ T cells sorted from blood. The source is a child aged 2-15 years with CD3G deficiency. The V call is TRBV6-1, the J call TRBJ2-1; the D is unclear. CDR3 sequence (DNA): TGTGCCAGCAGTGAAGGAAACTACAATGAGCAGTTCTTC. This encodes CASSEGNYNEQFF.